The rows below give T cell receptor beta chains drawn from one sample of a study of T-cell reconstitution after alpha-beta-depleted transplantation in children. TCRdb processed the PCR reads anew with MiXCR; each CDR3 protein has one entry. The data show 85,000 to 120,000 distinct CDR3 sequences, around 7.8% seen once. The specimen was PBMCs, collected before TCRalphabeta/CD19-depleted stem cell transplant. These receptors were obtained from a boy aged 2 to 9 with acute lymphoblastic leukemia, due to receive a stem cell transplant. Each CDR3 is given with its conserved first and last residue. A D gene is named only where the DNA matches it firmly. Rows give clone size only sometimes, using once, few, many, or a class for an expanded clone.

V	size	J	D	CDR3	DNA
TRBV11-2	few	TRBJ2-1	.	CASSLVGDPSYNEQFF	TGTGCCAGCAGCCTAGTGGGGGACCCTTCCTACAATGAGCAGTTCTTC
TRBV5-6	few	TRBJ2-5	TRBD1	CASSLRTGVGETQYF	TGTGCCAGCAGCTTGAGGACAGGGGTAGGCGAGACCCAGTACTTC
TRBV4-3	many	TRBJ2-7	.	CASSQGGAAATYEQYF	TGCGCCAGCAGCCAAGGGGGGGCGGCCGCAACCTACGAGCAGTACTTC
TRBV2	many	TRBJ2-7	.	CASSEGQDYEQYF	TGTGCCAGCAGTGAAGGACAGGACTACGAGCAGTACTTC
TRBV6-5	few	TRBJ2-5	.	CASSSPVQETQYF	TGTGCCAGCAGTTCACCGGTTCAAGAGACCCAGTACTTC
TRBV12-3/TRBV12-4	many	TRBJ2-1	.	CASSLGVGVQFF	TGTGCCAGCAGTTTAGGGGTGGGGGTCCAGTTCTTC
TRBV7-9	few	TRBJ2-1	TRBD2	CASSSMERGTYNEQFF	TGTGCCAGCAGCTCCATGGAGCGGGGAACCTACAATGAGCAGTTCTTC
TRBV20-1	many	TRBJ2-7	TRBD2	CSANRNSGGASYEQYF	TGCAGTGCTAATCGGAATAGCGGGGGGGCCTCCTACGAGCAGTACTTC
TRBV5-4	.	TRBJ2-5	TRBD2	CASSSGARLAGGQETQYF	TGTGCCAGCAGCTCGGGGGCCCGTCTAGCGGGGGGCCAAGAGACCCAGTACTTC
TRBV6-1	few	TRBJ1-2	.	CASSESPFVGYGYTF	TGTGCCAGCAGTGAATCCCCCTTCGTAGGGTATGGCTACACCTTC
TRBV12-3/TRBV12-4	many	TRBJ2-7	TRBD1	CASSTDYRGPHPSEQYF	TGTGCCAGCAGTACAGATTACAGGGGGCCTCACCCCAGCGAGCAGTACTTC
TRBV20-1	many	TRBJ2-3	TRBD2	CSAPEGLAPAADTQYF	TGCAGTGCCCCAGAGGGACTAGCCCCGGCGGCAGATACGCAGTATTTT
TRBV10-2	few	TRBJ2-3	.	CASSDRPGKVTDTQYF	TGCGCCAGCAGTGACCGGCCAGGGAAAGTAACAGATACGCAGTATTTT